This entry lists 11 T cell receptor beta chains sequenced from one sample in a study of early T cells in non-severe SARS-CoV-2 infection. TCRdb reprocessed the 5' RACE reads with MiXCR, giving one entry per CDR3 protein. The data contain about 83,000 distinct CDR3 sequences, roughly a tenth of them singletons. The sequencing used whole blood, collected at baseline. These receptors were obtained from an adult who was a healthcare worker with PCR-confirmed SARS-CoV-2 infection or an uninfected control (not recorded which).

This clonotype was picked up a small number of times. The chain couples TRBV27 to TRBJ2-7; D gene ambiguous. This CDR3 region has 15 residues. V was cut by 0 bases and J by 4 bases, with 13 bases left in between. Germline loops: CDR1 MNHEY, CDR2 SMNVEV (reference sequence). The DNA for the CDR3 is TGTGCCAGCAGTTTATCAGGACCCCCTTTTTACGAGCAGTACTTC. Protein sequence: CASSLSGPPFYEQYF.

Ten or more counts support this clonotype. The V gene is TRBV20-1, the J gene TRBJ1-2, with TRBD1 matching over 7 bases. Germline assignment: CDR1 DFQATT and CDR2 SNEGSKA (reference sequence). Trimming cost V 0 bases and J 6 bases; bases outside gene matches: 7. CDR3 length: 14 amino acids. CDR3: CSAREGQIVHGYTF. CDR3 DNA: TGCAGTGCTAGAGAGGGACAGATAGTCCATGGCTACACCTTC.

This clonotype was detected a few times. V gene TRBV5-1 combines with J gene TRBJ2-3; a weak D match, TRBD1 (5 bases). Trimming shortened V by 5 bases and J by 4 bases, and 11 bases separated the two germline ends. Germline assignment: CDR1 SGHRS and CDR2 YFSETQ. This CDR3 contains 13 residues. CDR3 in amino acids: CASSSTVSDTQYF. CDR3 DNA sequence: TGCGCCAGCAGTTCGACAGTGTCAGATACGCAGTATTTT.

This clonotype appeared a few times. The chain recombines TRBV27 with TRBJ2-6, with TRBD1 identical over 9 bases. The trim removed 5 bases at V and 5 bases at J, leaving 4 bases unmatched. This CDR3 region has 15 residues. The germline CDR1 and CDR2 sequences are MNHEY and SMNVEV (reference sequence). CDR3 in amino acids: CASSVQGARANVLTF. Here the CDR3 DNA reads TGTGCCAGCAGTGTACAGGGGGCTCGGGCCAACGTCCTGACTTTC.

This clonotype has only a few counts. The rearrangement uses TRBV3-1 and TRBJ2-1; 11 bases fit TRBD2. The CDR3 has 16 amino acids. Germline V gene data show CDR1 as LGHDT and CDR2 as YNNKEL (reference sequence). V lost 0 bases, J lost 7 bases, and 5 bases stayed unmatched. CDR3 sequence (DNA): TGTGCCAGCAGCCAAGATAGGACTAGCGGGTTTAATGAGCAGTTCTTC. It encodes CASSQDRTSGFNEQFF.

The chain has TRBV7-8 and TRBJ2-5, with D possibly TRBD1 on 6 matching bases. Germline lookup yields CDR1 SGHVS and CDR2 FQNEAQ. Between the trimmed V and J ends, which lost 7 bases and 4 bases, there was a span of 13 bases. The CDR3 consists of 13 residues. The CDR3 DNA follows: TGTGCCAGCACCCTAACAGGGCCAGAGACCCAGTACTTC. Its protein product is CASTLTGPETQYF.

Only a few counts were recorded for this clonotype. The chain recombines TRBV12-3 or TRBV12-4 with TRBJ1-5; 9 nucleotides line up with TRBD1. This CDR3 comprises 15 residues. The ends lost 5 bases at V and 7 bases at J; junction bases unmatched: 9. In DNA form, the CDR3 reads TGTGCCAGCAGTCTTGGACAGGGGATGGGCCAGCCCCAGCATTTT. This encodes CASSLGQGMGQPQHF.

This clonotype was detected many times. The V and J genes are TRBV27 and TRBJ2-1; D possibly matches TRBD1 or TRBD2 (6 bases each). Germline V CDR1 and CDR2: MNHEY, SMNVEV (reference sequence). The ends were cut back, 4 bases at V and 4 bases at J, with 26 bases in the middle. The CDR3 has 19 amino acids. Written as DNA, the CDR3 is TGTGCCAGCAGTTCCACCAGACTGGGGGCGGGAATTGGGTACAATGAGCAGTTCTTC. The encoded protein is CASSSTRLGAGIGYNEQFF.

This clonotype was counted ten times or more. The rearrangement links TRBV30 to TRBJ2-2, with TRBD2 as a possible D gene (5 bases). Trimming took off 4 bases at V and 2 bases at J, with 8 bases between the two ends. Germline CDR1 is GTSNPN and CDR2 is SVGIG (reference sequence). The CDR3 contains 13 residues. The CDR3 DNA follows: TGTGCCTGGAAAGGAGGCAACACCGGGGAGCTGTTTTTT. As protein: CAWKGGNTGELFF.

This clonotype showed up many times. The chain has TRBV27 and TRBJ2-3; TRBD2 agrees at 7 bases. There are 16 residues in the CDR3. From germline, CDR1 is MNHEY and CDR2 SMNVEV (reference sequence). The V segment lost 4 bases and the J segment 2 bases; nucleotides outside the gene matches: 9. For the CDR3, the DNA is TGTGCCAGCAGTTATACCACGGGAGGTAACACAGATACGCAGTATTTT. This sequence encodes CASSYTTGGNTDTQYF.

This clonotype was counted between two and nine times. This sequence joins TRBV7-9 and TRBJ2-7, with no clear D. This CDR3 spans 13 amino acids. The V end lost 5 bases, the J end lost 6 bases, and 14 bases lay between the germline ends. Germline assignment: CDR1 SEHNR and CDR2 FQNEAQ (reference sequence). CDR3 DNA: TGTGCCAGCAGCCCTGCATCCTTGCCCGAGCAGTACTTC. Translating it yields CASSPASLPEQYF.